The clone carrying this T cell receptor (beta chain) was seen only once. The sample originates from a study of T-cell reconstitution after alpha-beta-depleted transplantation in children. For TCRbeta, the library was prepared with unique molecular identifiers. TCRdb fed the PCR reads into MiXCR, producing one record per CDR3 protein. Of about 500,000 distinct CDR3 sequences listed, approximately 30% are singletons. There are 16 residues in the CDR3. V lost 7 bases to trimming and J lost 5 bases, with 23 bases between them. CDR1 LGHNT and CDR2 FRNRAP come from the germline V gene. The rearrangement links TRBV12-5 to TRBJ1-1; D gene uncertain. This material consisted of PBMCs from the stem cell graft donor, taken from the stem cell graft. This receptor was taken from a human donor who donated a stem cell graft to a child with aplastic anemia. CDR3 sequence (DNA): TGTGCTAGTGCCACAACTACTGGGGTCGGAGGGACTGAAGCTTTCTTT. Encoded protein: CASATTTGVGGTEAFF. Full variable domain (outside the CDR3, taken from reference TRBV12-5 and TRBJ1-1): DARVTQTPRHKVTEMGQEVTMRCQPILGHNTVFWYRQTMMQGLELLAYFRNRAPLDDSGMPKDRFSAEMPDATLATLKIQPSEPRDSAVYFCASATTTGVGGTEAFFGQGTRLTVV.